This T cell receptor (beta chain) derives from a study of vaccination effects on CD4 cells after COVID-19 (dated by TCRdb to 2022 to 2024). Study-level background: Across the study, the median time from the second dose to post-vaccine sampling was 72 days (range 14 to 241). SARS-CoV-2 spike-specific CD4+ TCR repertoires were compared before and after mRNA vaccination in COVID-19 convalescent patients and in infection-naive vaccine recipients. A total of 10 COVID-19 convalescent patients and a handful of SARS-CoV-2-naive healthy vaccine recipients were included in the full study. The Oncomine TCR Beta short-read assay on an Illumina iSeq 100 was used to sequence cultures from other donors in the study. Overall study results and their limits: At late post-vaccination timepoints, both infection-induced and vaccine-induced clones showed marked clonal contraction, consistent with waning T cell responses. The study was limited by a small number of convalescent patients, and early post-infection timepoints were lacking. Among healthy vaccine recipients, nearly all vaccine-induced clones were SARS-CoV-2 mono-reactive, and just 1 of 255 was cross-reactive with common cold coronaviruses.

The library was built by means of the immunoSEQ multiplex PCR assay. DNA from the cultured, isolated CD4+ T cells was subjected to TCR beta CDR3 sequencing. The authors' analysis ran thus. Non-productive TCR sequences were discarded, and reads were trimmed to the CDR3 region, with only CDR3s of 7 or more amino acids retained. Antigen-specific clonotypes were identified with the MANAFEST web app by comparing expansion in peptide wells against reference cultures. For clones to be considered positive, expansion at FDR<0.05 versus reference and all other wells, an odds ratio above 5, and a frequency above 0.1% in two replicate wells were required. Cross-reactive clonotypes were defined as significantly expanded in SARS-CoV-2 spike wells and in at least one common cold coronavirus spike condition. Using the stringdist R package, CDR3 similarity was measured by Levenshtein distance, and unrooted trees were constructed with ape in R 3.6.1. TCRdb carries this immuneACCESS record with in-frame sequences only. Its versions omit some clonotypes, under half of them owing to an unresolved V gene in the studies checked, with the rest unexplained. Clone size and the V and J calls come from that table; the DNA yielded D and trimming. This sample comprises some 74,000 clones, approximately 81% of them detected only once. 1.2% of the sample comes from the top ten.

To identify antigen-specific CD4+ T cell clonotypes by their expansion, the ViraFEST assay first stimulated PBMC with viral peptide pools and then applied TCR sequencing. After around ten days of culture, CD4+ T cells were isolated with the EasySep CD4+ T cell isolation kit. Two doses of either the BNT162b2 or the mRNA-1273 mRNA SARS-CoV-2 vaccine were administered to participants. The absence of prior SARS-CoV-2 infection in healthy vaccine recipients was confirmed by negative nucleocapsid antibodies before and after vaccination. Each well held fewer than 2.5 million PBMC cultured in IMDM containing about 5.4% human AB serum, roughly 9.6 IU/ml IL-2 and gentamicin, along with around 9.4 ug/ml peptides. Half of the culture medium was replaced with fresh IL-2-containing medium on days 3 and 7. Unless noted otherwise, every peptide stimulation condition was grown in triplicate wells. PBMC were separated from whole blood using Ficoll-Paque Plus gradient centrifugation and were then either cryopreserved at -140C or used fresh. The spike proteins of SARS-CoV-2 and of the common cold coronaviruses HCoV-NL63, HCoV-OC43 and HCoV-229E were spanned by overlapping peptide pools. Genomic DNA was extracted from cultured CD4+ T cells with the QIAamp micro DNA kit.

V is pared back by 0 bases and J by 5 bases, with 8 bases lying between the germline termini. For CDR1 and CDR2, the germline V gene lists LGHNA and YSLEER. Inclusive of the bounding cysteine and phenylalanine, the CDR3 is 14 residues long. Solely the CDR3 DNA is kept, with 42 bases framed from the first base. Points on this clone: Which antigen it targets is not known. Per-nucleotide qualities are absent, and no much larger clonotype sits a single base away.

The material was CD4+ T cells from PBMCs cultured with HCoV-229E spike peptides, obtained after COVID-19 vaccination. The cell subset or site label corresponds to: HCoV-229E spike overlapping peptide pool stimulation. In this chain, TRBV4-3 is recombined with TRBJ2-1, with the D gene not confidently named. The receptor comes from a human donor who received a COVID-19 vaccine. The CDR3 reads CASSQETEDNEQFF. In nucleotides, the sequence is TGCGCCAGCAGCCAAGAAACAGAAGACAATGAGCAGTTCTTC.